These 30 T cell receptor beta chains share one sample of origin, sequenced in a study of blood T cell repertoires in COVID-19. Some clones are missing from TCRdb's copy, which holds only in-frame ones; the method was immunoSEQ multiplex PCR. The sample has more than 300,000 clones; about 89% are singletons. Sequenced sample: peripheral blood. These receptors were obtained from a woman in her 30s with COVID-19, enrolled during active disease.

The chain combines TRBV29-1 with TRBJ2-7; 7 bases line up with TRBD1. This CDR3 is built from 13 residues. Unmatched junction bases numbered 8, after V lost 4 bases and J lost 5 bases. Germline V gene data show CDR1 as SQVTM and CDR2 as ANQGSEA. The CDR3 nucleotides read TGCAGCGTTGCATATCCGGGACAGAACGAGCAGTACTTC. Translated, it gives CSVAYPGQNEQYF.

This clone was detected only once. Within the sample, other DNA sequences also encode this same CDR3. The rearrangement joins TRBV5-1 to TRBJ2-1; 9 bases line up with TRBD1. Germline CDR1 and CDR2: SGHRS and YFSETQ. CDR3 length equals 15 residues. V shed 0 bases, J shed 4 bases, and the junction held 2 bases outside the gene matches. CDR3 residues: CASSLVGQGYNEQFF. Written as DNA, the CDR3 is TGCGCCAGCAGCTTGGTGGGACAGGGATACAATGAGCAGTTCTTC.

The genes are TRBV27 and TRBJ1-1; the D gene is possibly TRBD1 (6 bases). The CDR3 consists of 13 residues. Germline assignment: CDR1 MNHEY and CDR2 SMNVEV (reference sequence). Trimming pared 8 bases from V and 1 base from J, leaving 11 bases between. CDR3 protein: CASQRTENTEAFF. CDR3 in DNA: TGTGCCAGCCAGCGGACAGAGAACACTGAAGCTTTCTTT.

V is TRBV18 and J is TRBJ2-7; 7 positions match TRBD1. The CDR3 extends over 13 amino acids. Germline V gene data show CDR1 as KGHSH and CDR2 as LQKENI. J was trimmed by 6 bases and V by 2 bases; bases with no gene match: 4. CDR3 loop: CASSPEGAGEQYF. Written as DNA, the CDR3 is TGTGCCAGCTCACCAGAGGGGGCGGGCGAGCAGTACTTC.

This rearrangement joins TRBV29-1 to TRBJ2-2; TRBD1 matches 7 bases. The CDR3 sequence is 13 residues long. From germline, CDR1 is SQVTM and CDR2 ANQGSEA. J was trimmed by 6 bases and V by 3 bases; bases with no gene match: 4. The CDR3 here is CSVDGRGSGELFF. CDR3 bases: TGCAGCGTTGACGGCAGGGGGTCCGGGGAGCTGTTTTTT.

The gene calls are TRBV7-2 and TRBJ2-1; the match to TRBD2 covers 9 bases. The CDR3 totals 16 residues. The ends lost 1 base at V and 5 bases at J; junction bases unmatched: 6. Germline-derived CDR1 and CDR2 are SGHTA and FQGNSA. CDR3 amino acids: CASSLGGGRANNEQFF. The CDR3 bases are TGTGCCAGCAGCTTAGGGGGCGGGAGGGCTAACAATGAGCAGTTCTTC. The full variable domain, completed using reference TRBV7-2 and TRBJ2-1, is GAGVSQSPSNKVTEKGKDVELRCDPISGHTALYWYRQSLGQGLEFLIYFQGNSAPDKSGLPSDRFSAERTGGSVSTLTIQRTQQEDSAVYLCASSLGGGRANNEQFFGPGTRLTVL.

The rearrangement links TRBV10-2 to TRBJ2-5; 11 positions match TRBD2. Germline assignment: CDR1 WSHSY and CDR2 SAAADI. The CDR3 spans 14 residues. V trimming: 8 bases; J trimming: 0 bases; junction bases outside the gene matches: 2. The CDR3, as DNA: TGCGCCAGCGGGACTAGCGGCCACCAAGAGACCCAGTACTTC. Protein sequence: CASGTSGHQETQYF.

This chain joins TRBV18 and TRBJ2-1; 7 positions match TRBD1. J lost 1 base, V lost 7 bases, and 4 bases had no gene match. CDR1 is KGHSH and CDR2 is LQKENI in the germline V gene. The CDR3 is made up of 14 amino acids. The CDR3 loop reads CASFLGQSYNEQFF. CDR3 in DNA: TGTGCCAGCTTCTTGGGACAGTCCTACAATGAGCAGTTCTTC.

J is TRBJ1-2 and V is TRBV19; tentative D call: TRBD1 (5 bases). Between the trimmed V and J ends, which lost 1 base and 4 bases, there was a span of 16 bases. The CDR3 sequence is 16 residues long. CDR1 and CDR2 (germline): LNHDA, SQIVND (reference sequence). CDR3 amino acids: CASSIAGTKTGYGYTF. The CDR3 nucleotides read TGTGCCAGTAGTATAGCCGGGACTAAAACGGGCTATGGCTACACCTTC.

The chain combines TRBV4-1 with TRBJ2-4, with D perhaps TRBD2 (5 bases). Germline values: CDR1 MGHRA, CDR2 YSYEKL. Trimming cost V 4 bases and J 0 bases, with 10 bases left between them. The CDR3 covers 15 residues. CDR3 in amino acids: CASSPFGGAKNIQYF. DNA for the CDR3: TGCGCCAGCAGCCCGTTCGGAGGAGCCAAAAACATTCAGTACTTC.

This clone has only one observation. The CDR3 spells CASSPPSNYNEQFF. CDR3 in DNA: TGTGCCAGCTCACCACCTTCTAATTACAATGAGCAGTTCTTC. The V gene is TRBV18, the J gene TRBJ2-1; the D is unclear. Germline V lookup: CDR1 KGHSH, CDR2 LQKENI. This CDR3 is built from 14 residues. V was pared by 0 bases and J by 4 bases, with 7 bases between.

The chain is built from TRBV28 and TRBJ2-6; tentative D call: TRBD1 (5 bases). CDR3 size: 14 residues. CDR1 is MDHEN and CDR2 is SYDVKM in the germline V gene. With 5 bases removed from V and 2 bases from J, the gap between germline ends came to 7 bases. CDR3 bases: TGTGCCAGCAGTGGGGCACCTGGGGCCAACGTCCTGACTTTC. It is translated as CASSGAPGANVLTF.

On this clone: This sample includes further DNA sequences coding for the same CDR3. The chain recombines TRBV20-1 with TRBJ2-7; perhaps TRBD1 as D (6 bases). The CDR3 runs to 11 residues. V dropped 6 bases and J dropped 6 bases, with 12 bases sitting between them. Germline V CDR1 and CDR2: DFQATT, SNEGSKA (reference sequence). The CDR3 sequence is CSANRVLEQYF. CDR3 bases: TGCAGTGCCAACAGGGTACTCGAGCAGTACTTC.

Points on this clone: Other DNA sequences in the same sample also yield this CDR3. The gene calls are TRBV11-2 and TRBJ1-5; TRBD1 aligns across 10 bases. Germline CDR1 and CDR2: SGHAT and FQNNGV. V was clipped by 5 bases and J by 2 bases; unmatched bases: 3. The CDR3 has 15 residues. Here the CDR3 reads CASSPGTGGNQPQHF. The DNA of the CDR3 is TGTGCCAGCAGCCCCGGGACAGGGGGCAATCAGCCCCAGCATTTT.

As regards this clone: At one boundary the junction diverges from the germline segment, which might be a read error. J is TRBJ2-7 and V is TRBV28, with D possibly matching TRBD2 (7 bases). The CDR3 covers 16 residues. The V gene's germline CDR1 is MDHEN and CDR2 SYDVKM. The CDR3 sequence is CASSSRGGGNYYEQYF. DNA for the CDR3: TGTGCCAGTAGTTCGCGTGGGGGGGGCAATTACTACGAGCAGTACTTC.

The rearrangement joins TRBV25-1 to TRBJ2-2; 10 bases match TRBD1. This CDR3 spans 15 amino acids. The V gene's germline CDR1 is MGHDK and CDR2 SYGVNS. V gave up 9 bases and J gave up 5 bases; unmatched junction bases: 9. The CDR3 spells CASSWTGGRTGELFF. As DNA, the CDR3 is TGTGCCAGTAGTTGGACAGGGGGTAGGACCGGGGAGCTGTTTTTT.

This clone was counted a few times. This CDR3 reads CASSQAVHTGELFF. CDR3 DNA sequence: TGTGCCAGCAGCCAAGCCGTCCACACCGGGGAGCTGTTTTTT. The V and J genes are TRBV3-1 (or the pseudogene TRBV3-2) and TRBJ2-2; D is undetermined. Germline assignment: CDR1 LGHDT and CDR2 YNNKEL (reference sequence). This CDR3 has 14 amino acids. The V gene lost 1 base and the J gene lost 3 bases, with 6 bases spanning the gap.

The CDR3 here is CASSFRGRYEQYF. In DNA form, the CDR3 reads TGTGCCAGCAGCTTTCGGGGTCGCTACGAGCAGTACTTC. The genes are TRBV5-6 and TRBJ2-7, with TRBD2 as a possible D gene (5 bases). Trimming took 2 bases from V and 3 from J, leaving 9 bases between them. The germline V gene has CDR1 SGHDT and CDR2 YYEEEE. CDR3 length equals 13 residues.

The V call is TRBV18, the J call TRBJ2-2, with 7 bases identical to TRBD1. The V segment lost 2 bases and the J segment 0 bases; nucleotides outside the gene matches: 6. The CDR3 has 17 residues. Germline loops: CDR1 KGHSH, CDR2 LQKENI. The CDR3 DNA is TGTGCCAGCTCACCATCCCCGGGACAGCCGAACACCGGGGAGCTGTTTTTT. This encodes CASSPSPGQPNTGELFF.

The rearrangement links TRBV5-1 to TRBJ2-7; 8 nucleotides match TRBD1. In germline, CDR1 is SGHRS, CDR2 YFSETQ. Trimming removed 0 bases from V and 2 bases from J; junction bases left unmatched: 4. The CDR3 sequence is 15 residues long. CDR3 sequence reads: CASSLGQGFPYEQYF. The DNA of the CDR3 is TGCGCCAGCAGCTTGGGACAGGGGTTCCCCTACGAGCAGTACTTC. Combining the CDR3 with reference TRBV5-1 and TRBJ2-7 gives the whole variable domain KAGVTQTPRYLIKTRGQQVTLSCSPISGHRSVSWYQQTPGQGLQFLFEYFSETQRNKGNFPGRFSGRQFSNSRSEMNVSTLELGDSALYLCASSLGQGFPYEQYFGPGTRLTVT.

The chain links TRBV6-1 to TRBJ2-7, with D perhaps TRBD2 (6 bases). Germline loops: CDR1 MNHNS, CDR2 SASEGT. Trimming removed 1 base at V and 2 bases at J, with 12 bases between. The CDR3 has 15 residues. The CDR3 bases are TGTGCCAGCAGTGAAGGAAGAGGAGGGGCCTACGAGCAGTACTTC. Its protein product is CASSEGRGGAYEQYF.

The V call is TRBV7-2, the J call TRBJ1-5; the D is unclear. The CDR3 totals 13 residues. The V end lost 3 bases, the J end lost 7 bases, and 10 bases lay between the germline ends. CDR1 and CDR2 from the germline V gene are SGHTA and FQGNSA. This CDR3 reads CASSLATSQPQHF. CDR3 nucleotides: TGTGCCAGCAGCTTGGCAACATCACAGCCCCAGCATTTT.

The chain couples TRBV14 to TRBJ2-5, with 7 nucleotides matching TRBD1. V lost 0 bases and J lost 1; bases outside the gene matches: 11. The CDR3 contains 18 residues. Germline assignment: CDR1 SGHDN and CDR2 FVKESK. CDR3 DNA sequence: TGTGCCAGCAGCCAAGATATGGGACAGTCTAACGCCCAAGAGACCCAGTACTTC. This translates into CASSQDMGQSNAQETQYF.

The chain combines TRBV4-3 with TRBJ2-7; 8 positions match TRBD2. There are 17 residues in the CDR3. V lost 0 bases to trimming and J lost 5 bases; unmatched junction nucleotides: 12. Germline CDR1 and CDR2: LGHNA and YSLEER. The CDR3 loop is CASSQDYGSGGRDEQYF. As DNA, the CDR3 is TGCGCCAGCAGCCAAGATTACGGGAGCGGGGGTAGGGACGAGCAGTACTTC.

This chain joins TRBV14 and TRBJ1-1; possible D gene TRBD1, 6 bases. The V gene lost 3 bases and the J gene lost 4 bases, with 15 bases spanning the gap. Germline CDR1 SGHDN, CDR2 FVKESK. This CDR3 is 15 amino acids long. The CDR3 DNA reads as TGTGCCAGCAGCCAGGACACAGGGATATCCACTGAAGCTTTCTTT. Amino acid sequence: CASSQDTGISTEAFF.

The chain uses TRBV9 and TRBJ2-1; 7 bases line up with TRBD2. Germline-derived CDR1 and CDR2 are SGDLS and YYNGEE. Germline trimming cut 2 bases from V and 2 bases from J; bases unmatched to any gene: 1. This CDR3 region has 14 residues. CDR3 sequence (DNA): TGTGCCAGCAGCGTCGGACTAGCCTACAATGAGCAGTTCTTC. Its protein is CASSVGLAYNEQFF.

The chain recombines TRBV20-1 with TRBJ2-7; D may be TRBD1 (8 bases). This CDR3 has 15 residues. Deletions cut 3 bases from V and 1 base from J, with 16 bases between. CDR1 and CDR2 from the germline V gene are DFQATT and SNEGSKA (reference sequence). CDR3 nucleotides: TGCAGTGCTAGTGGGGGGGGACAGGAGTCCTACGAGCAGTACTTC. Encoded protein: CSASGGGQESYEQYF.

The chain joins TRBV10-1 to TRBJ2-2; 12 positions match TRBD2. This CDR3 has 20 amino acids. Germline CDR1 reads WNHNN; CDR2 reads SYGVQD (reference sequence). V was clipped by 0 bases and J by 0 bases; unmatched bases: 8. This CDR3 reads CASSESGYWTSGTNTGELFF. The DNA of the CDR3 is TGCGCCAGCAGTGAGTCCGGATATTGGACTAGCGGGACGAACACCGGGGAGCTGTTTTTT.

The chain has TRBV27 and TRBJ2-7; D ambiguous. The CDR3 has 13 residues. CDR1 MNHEY and CDR2 SMNVEV come from the germline V gene (reference sequence). Trimming cost V 0 bases and J 1 base, with 4 bases left between them. CDR3 protein: CASSLSPSYEQYF. The CDR3 nucleotides are TGTGCCAGCAGTTTATCCCCTTCCTACGAGCAGTACTTC.

This sequence joins TRBV11-1 and TRBJ2-7; the D gene is possibly TRBD1 (9 bases). Trimming removed 5 bases from V and 5 bases from J, with 19 bases in between. Germline V gene lookup returns CDR1 SGHAT and CDR2 FQDESV (reference sequence). The CDR3 runs to 15 residues. CDR3 sequence: CASSRGGQGWNEQYF. The DNA for the CDR3 is TGTGCCAGCAGCCGGGGGGGACAGGGTTGGAACGAGCAGTACTTC. Using reference TRBV11-1 and TRBJ2-7 for the parts outside the CDR3, the full variable domain is EAEVAQSPRYKITEKSQAVAFWCDPISGHATLYWYRQILGQGPELLVQFQDESVVDDSQLPKDRFSAERLKGVDSTLKIQPAELGDSAMYLCASSRGGQGWNEQYFGPGTRLTVT.